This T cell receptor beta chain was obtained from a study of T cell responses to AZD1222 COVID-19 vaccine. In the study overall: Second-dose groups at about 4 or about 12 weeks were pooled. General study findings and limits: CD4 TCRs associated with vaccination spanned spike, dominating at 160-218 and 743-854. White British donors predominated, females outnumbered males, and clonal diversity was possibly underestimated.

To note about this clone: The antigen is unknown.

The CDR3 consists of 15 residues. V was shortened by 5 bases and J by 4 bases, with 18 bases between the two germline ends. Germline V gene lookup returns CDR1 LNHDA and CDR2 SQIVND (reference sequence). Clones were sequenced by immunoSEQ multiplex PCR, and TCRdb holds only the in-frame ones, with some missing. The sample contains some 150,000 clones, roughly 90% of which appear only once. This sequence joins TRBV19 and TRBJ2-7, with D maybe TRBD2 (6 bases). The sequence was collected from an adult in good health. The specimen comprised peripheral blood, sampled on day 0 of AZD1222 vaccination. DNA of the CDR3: TGTGCCAGTAGTCCTCTCCCGGGACTTACATACGAGCAGTACTTC. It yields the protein CASSPLPGLTYEQYF.